The rows below give T cell receptor beta chains drawn from one sample of a study of PD-1 blockade in mismatch repair-deficient tumors. Sequencing was performed with immunoSEQ multiplex PCR; in TCRdb, only in-frame clones are kept and a portion is missing. The sample carries about 100,000 clones, 82% recorded once. Sample: peripheral blood, taken around 8 months after starting pembrolizumab. The source of these receptors is an adult with mismatch repair-deficient cancer. The conserved cysteine and the conserved F or W are not part of the CDR3 here. A D gene is named only where the DNA matches it firmly.

len: 10
d_gene: -
v_gene: TRBV6-1
CDR3aa: ASSPTGNGYT

len: 9
d_gene: -
v_gene: TRBV5-4
CDR3aa: ASSLGNEQY

len: 12
d_gene: TRBD1
v_gene: TRBV6-1
CDR3aa: ASSEYGTGIGYT

len: 15
d_gene: -
v_gene: TRBV18
CDR3aa: ASSLRGRVANTGELF

len: 13
d_gene: TRBD1
v_gene: TRBV5-6
CDR3aa: ASSRGQGREQPQH

len: 14
d_gene: -
v_gene: TRBV7-6
CDR3aa: ASSLVAEDSQETQY

len: 12
d_gene: -
v_gene: TRBV19
CDR3aa: ASSTRSVAGELF

len: 13
d_gene: TRBD2
v_gene: TRBV10-3
CDR3aa: AISLSGIGTYEQY

len: 16
d_gene: TRBD1
v_gene: TRBV10-3
CDR3aa: AISEKQGKGSGANVLT

len: 12
d_gene: -
v_gene: TRBV9
CDR3aa: ASSASEHNTEAF

len: 13
d_gene: TRBD2
v_gene: TRBV27
CDR3aa: ASSLDSGVYNEQF

len: 12
d_gene: -
v_gene: TRBV6-5
CDR3aa: ASSSRDNYNEQF

len: 10
d_gene: -
v_gene: TRBV7-2
CDR3aa: ASSRGTDTQY

len: 13
d_gene: TRBD2
v_gene: TRBV7-2
CDR3aa: ASSFTSGSADTQY

len: 13
d_gene: -
v_gene: TRBV6-5
CDR3aa: ASSKRTVGDQPQH

len: 14
d_gene: -
v_gene: TRBV11-2
CDR3aa: ASSLRPGGSNTEAF

len: 12
d_gene: -
v_gene: TRBV11-2
CDR3aa: ASSLVAGAQPQH

len: 11
d_gene: -
v_gene: TRBV1
CDR3aa: TTGGPTTDTQY

len: 13
d_gene: -
v_gene: TRBV18
CDR3aa: ASSAYDSSNYGYT

len: 12
d_gene: -
v_gene: TRBV5-1
CDR3aa: ASSFLRENTEAF

len: 11
d_gene: -
v_gene: TRBV27
CDR3aa: AAQRAENTEAF

len: 12
d_gene: TRBD1
v_gene: TRBV9
CDR3aa: ASSVSGGRTEAF

len: 15
d_gene: -
v_gene: TRBV27
CDR3aa: ASSPLSASGGGNEQF

len: 15
d_gene: TRBD2
v_gene: TRBV12-5
CDR3aa: ASGLRLAGVDTYEQY

len: 12
d_gene: TRBD2
v_gene: TRBV11-2
CDR3aa: ASSPWTRGETQY

len: 11
d_gene: -
v_gene: TRBV7-2
CDR3aa: ASSFGGGRRRA

len: 11
d_gene: -
v_gene: TRBV18
CDR3aa: ASSKATNEKLF

len: 12
d_gene: TRBD2
v_gene: TRBV6-1
CDR3aa: ASKRESGLYEQY

len: 11
d_gene: -
v_gene: TRBV6-5
CDR3aa: ASSQQEYNEQF

len: 15
d_gene: TRBD2
v_gene: TRBV11-2
CDR3aa: ASYLYPRTSDVRELF

len: 11
d_gene: -
v_gene: TRBV29-1
CDR3aa: SVEGDTTYEQY

len: 11
d_gene: -
v_gene: TRBV9
CDR3aa: ASSVDISQPQH

len: 12
d_gene: TRBD1
v_gene: TRBV29-1
CDR3aa: SVYNRGTNEKLF

len: 8
d_gene: -
v_gene: TRBV29-1
CDR3aa: SVPVDTQY

len: 14
d_gene: TRBD1
v_gene: TRBV7-9
CDR3aa: ASSLVGQGAYYGYT

len: 10
d_gene: -
v_gene: TRBV7-8
CDR3aa: ASSLSSYEQY

len: 12
d_gene: -
v_gene: TRBV19
CDR3aa: ASSIQGVNYGYT

len: 15
d_gene: -
v_gene: TRBV21-1
CDR3aa: ASSKARTGSVSEKLF

len: 13
d_gene: -
v_gene: TRBV4-3
CDR3aa: ASSQSARGGYGYT